One and the same sample provided the 18 T cell receptor beta chains below, sequenced in a study of blood T cell repertoires in COVID-19. Profiled with immunoSEQ multiplex PCR; TCRdb holds only in-frame clones, not every one. Here the sample spans about 180,000 clones, 80% to 90% being singletons. Sequencing used peripheral blood. These receptor sequences come from a man aged 60-69 years with acute or convalescent COVID-19.

This chain links TRBV19 with TRBJ2-7; D might be TRBD1 (6 bases). Trimming removed 6 bases from V and 4 bases from J, with 16 bases in between. The CDR3 length is 14 residues. Looked up from germline, CDR1 is LNHDA and CDR2 is SQIVND (reference sequence). This CDR3 is CASSLEGVGYEQYF. The CDR3 DNA sequence: TGTGCCAGTAGCCTCGAGGGGGTCGGGTACGAGCAGTACTTC.

This clone was recorded only once. The chain has TRBV6-5 and TRBJ1-2; TRBD1 aligns across 9 bases. Trimming at V came to 5 bases and at J to 5 bases, leaving 3 bases not matched to a gene. Germline CDR1 is MNHEY and CDR2 is SVGAGI. The CDR3 is made up of 13 amino acids. The CDR3 DNA reads TGTGCCAGCAGTCGGGACAGGGTTTATGGCTACACCTTC. This sequence encodes CASSRDRVYGYTF.

This clone was found a few times. The V gene is TRBV29-1, the J gene TRBJ1-1; D uncertain. V lost 5 bases and J 0 bases, leaving 16 bases between the germline ends. Germline V gene lookup returns CDR1 SQVTM and CDR2 ANQGSEA. The CDR3 loop spans 15 amino acids. This chain's CDR3 is CSVQVGDRMNTEAFF. Written as DNA, the CDR3 is TGCAGCGTTCAGGTCGGGGATCGGATGAACACTGAAGCTTTCTTT. Full variable domain (missing parts from reference TRBV29-1 and TRBJ1-1): SAVISQKPSRDICQRGTSLTIQCQVDSQVTMMFWYRQQPGQSLTLIATANQGSEATYESGFVIDKFPISRPNLTFSTLTVSNMSPEDSSIYLCSVQVGDRMNTEAFFGQGTRLTVV.

The chain links TRBV6-1 to TRBJ2-7, with TRBD1 matching 9 bases. The CDR3 sequence is 15 residues long. Germline values: CDR1 MNHNS, CDR2 SASEGT. The trim removed 3 bases at V and 5 bases at J, leaving 8 bases unmatched. The CDR3 sequence: CASSDTGGVVNEQYF. The CDR3, as DNA: TGTGCCAGCAGTGATACAGGGGGCGTCGTCAACGAGCAGTACTTC.

This clone has just a few counts. The V and J genes are TRBV27 and TRBJ1-1; D is uncertain. Trimming cost V 6 bases and J 3 bases, with 11 bases left between them. The CDR3 sequence is 13 residues long. Germline assignment: CDR1 MNHEY and CDR2 SMNVEV (reference sequence). DNA of the CDR3: TGTGCCAGCAGCATCGAGAGGGACACTGAAGCTTTCTTT. Translated: CASSIERDTEAFF.

The chain links TRBV28 to TRBJ2-2; TRBD1 matches at 10 bases. This CDR3 region has 17 residues. The junction had 12 bases not matched to a gene; V was cut back by 6 bases and J by 5 bases. CDR1 is MDHEN, CDR2 SYDVKM, per germline. CDR3 protein: CASSQHPGQGPTGELFF. CDR3 bases: TGTGCCAGCAGCCAACACCCGGGACAGGGGCCGACCGGGGAGCTGTTTTTT.

This chain links TRBV6-5 with TRBJ1-5; 8 nucleotides line up with TRBD1. Germline V CDR1 and CDR2: MNHEY, SVGAGI. The CDR3 has 14 amino acids. After removal of 2 bases from V and 7 bases from J, the junction contained 4 bases not matched to a gene. The CDR3 protein is CASSYRTGTQPQHF. The CDR3 bases are TGTGCCAGCAGTTACCGGACAGGGACCCAGCCCCAGCATTTT.

The V call is TRBV19, the J call TRBJ1-5, with 9 bases matching TRBD1. Germline-derived CDR1 and CDR2 are LNHDA and SQIVND (reference sequence). The CDR3 sequence is 15 residues long. V was clipped by 6 bases and J by 2 bases; unmatched bases: 5. The CDR3 is CASRVTGGGNQPQHF. DNA for the CDR3: TGTGCCAGTAGGGTGACAGGGGGGGGCAATCAGCCCCAGCATTTT. Based on the CDR3 plus reference TRBV19 and TRBJ1-5, the full variable domain is DGGITQSPKYLFRKEGQNVTLSCEQNLNHDAMYWYRQDPGQGLRLIYYSQIVNDFQKGDIAEGYSVSREKKESFPLTVTSAQKNPTAFYLCASRVTGGGNQPQHFGDGTRLSIL.

This sequence joins TRBV9 and TRBJ1-2; possibly TRBD1 for D (6 bases). The germline CDR1 and CDR2 sequences are SGDLS and YYNGEE. V dropped 4 bases and J dropped 5 bases, with 18 bases sitting between them. The CDR3 is made up of 15 amino acids. In DNA, the CDR3 is TGTGCCAGCAGCCCCCAGGACAGAAGAGGGTATGGCTACACCTTC. This sequence encodes CASSPQDRRGYGYTF. Based on the CDR3 plus reference TRBV9 and TRBJ1-2, the full variable domain is DSGVTQTPKHLITATGQRVTLRCSPRSGDLSVYWYQQSLDQGLQFLIQYYNGEERAKGNILERFSAQQFPDLHSELNLSSLELGDSALYFCASSPQDRRGYGYTFGSGTRLTVV.

The rearrangement joins TRBV19 to TRBJ2-3, with 11 bases matching TRBD2. With 3 bases clipped from V and 0 bases from J, the junction kept 11 bases outside the gene matches. The CDR3 totals 19 residues. Germline V gives CDR1 LNHDA, CDR2 SQIVND (reference sequence). The CDR3 DNA reads as TGTGCCAGTAGTATGAGTCGGGTAGCGGGAGGGCCGAGCACAGATACGCAGTATTTT. Encoded protein: CASSMSRVAGGPSTDTQYF.

The chain couples TRBV7-8 to TRBJ2-5; 7 bases are shared with TRBD2. Germline values: CDR1 SGHVS, CDR2 FQNEAQ. The CDR3 runs to 15 residues. V shed 5 bases, J shed 4 bases, and the junction held 10 bases outside the gene matches. As DNA, the CDR3 is TGTGCCAGCAGCCAAACTGCGGGAGCGGGAGAGACCCAGTACTTC. It translates to CASSQTAGAGETQYF.

The rearrangement uses TRBV29-1 and TRBJ1-5; no reliable D call. Germline CDR1 SQVTM, CDR2 ANQGSEA. This CDR3 has 12 amino acids. Trimming cost V 7 bases and J 2 bases, with 9 bases left between them. Here the CDR3 DNA reads TGCAGCGCTGGACTAGGCAATCAGCCCCAGCATTTT. Its protein is CSAGLGNQPQHF.

V usage is TRBV14 and J usage is TRBJ2-1, with 14 bases fitting TRBD2. Trimming cost V 3 bases and J 7 bases; bases outside gene matches: 14. The CDR3 is 19 residues long. The germline CDR1 and CDR2 sequences are SGHDN and FVKESK. CDR3: CASSQGLAGVPGHFNEQFF. The CDR3 DNA sequence: TGTGCCAGCAGCCAGGGACTAGCGGGAGTACCCGGCCACTTTAATGAGCAGTTCTTC.

J is TRBJ2-7 and V is TRBV5-1; D not resolved. The germline gives CDR1 SGHRS, CDR2 YFSETQ. The CDR3 totals 15 residues. V was trimmed by 4 bases and J by 2 bases, leaving 16 bases between them. In DNA form, the CDR3 reads TGCGCCAGCAGCCCCTTATGGAGCCTTACCTACGAGCAGTACTTC. This gives the protein CASSPLWSLTYEQYF.

Note on this clone: Other DNA variants within this sample encode the same CDR3. V and J are TRBV5-1 and TRBJ2-7; TRBD2 matches at 12 bases. The CDR3 length is 15 residues. Trimming removed 5 bases from V and 1 base from J; junction bases left unmatched: 4. From germline, CDR1 is SGHRS and CDR2 YFSETQ. CDR3 loop: CASSHGTSGSYEQYF. In nucleotides, the CDR3 is TGCGCCAGCAGTCACGGGACTAGCGGGTCCTACGAGCAGTACTTC.

This clone has more than one count but fewer than ten. This chain links TRBV7-3 with TRBJ2-7; the match to TRBD2 covers 7 bases. V was pared by 7 bases and J by 5 bases, with 14 bases of the junction left unmatched. CDR3 length: 15 residues. Germline values: CDR1 SGHTA, CDR2 FQGTGA. The chain's CDR3 is CASTLFAGDLNEQYF. In DNA, the CDR3 is TGTGCCAGCACCCTCTTCGCGGGAGACTTAAACGAGCAGTACTTC.

This chain connects TRBV28 to TRBJ1-2; 11 nucleotides agree with TRBD1. The trim removed 8 bases at V and 5 bases at J, leaving 7 bases unmatched. The CDR3 sequence is 14 residues long. Germline V gene lookup returns CDR1 MDHEN and CDR2 SYDVKM. CDR3 in amino acids: CASGRTGGGYGYTF. CDR3 sequence (DNA): TGTGCCAGCGGAAGGACAGGGGGCGGGTATGGCTACACCTTC.

The rearrangement uses TRBV6-5 and TRBJ1-1; the D gene is possibly TRBD1 (6 bases). CDR1 and CDR2 from the germline V gene are MNHEY and SVGAGI. Trimming cost V 7 bases and J 10 bases, with 13 bases left between them. This CDR3 has 11 amino acids. CDR3 coding DNA: TGTGCCAGCACCTACGACAGGATAGCTTTCTTT. Translated, it gives CASTYDRIAFF.